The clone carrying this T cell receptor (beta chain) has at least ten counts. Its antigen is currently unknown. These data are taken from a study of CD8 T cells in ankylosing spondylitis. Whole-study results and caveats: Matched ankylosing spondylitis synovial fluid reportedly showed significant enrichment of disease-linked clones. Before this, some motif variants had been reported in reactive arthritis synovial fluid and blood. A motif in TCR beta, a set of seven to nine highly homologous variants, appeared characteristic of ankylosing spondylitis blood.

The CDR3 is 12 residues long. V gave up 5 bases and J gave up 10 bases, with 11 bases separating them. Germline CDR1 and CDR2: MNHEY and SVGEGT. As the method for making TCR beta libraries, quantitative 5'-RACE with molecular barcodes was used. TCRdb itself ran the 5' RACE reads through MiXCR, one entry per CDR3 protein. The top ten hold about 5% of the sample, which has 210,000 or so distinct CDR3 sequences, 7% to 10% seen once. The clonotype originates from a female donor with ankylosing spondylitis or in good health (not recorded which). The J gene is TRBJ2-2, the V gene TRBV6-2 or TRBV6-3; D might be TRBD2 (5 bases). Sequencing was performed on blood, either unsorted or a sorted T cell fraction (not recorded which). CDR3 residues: CASSRGLLELFF. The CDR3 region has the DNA TGTGCCAGCAGTCGAGGACTGTTGGAGCTGTTTTTT.